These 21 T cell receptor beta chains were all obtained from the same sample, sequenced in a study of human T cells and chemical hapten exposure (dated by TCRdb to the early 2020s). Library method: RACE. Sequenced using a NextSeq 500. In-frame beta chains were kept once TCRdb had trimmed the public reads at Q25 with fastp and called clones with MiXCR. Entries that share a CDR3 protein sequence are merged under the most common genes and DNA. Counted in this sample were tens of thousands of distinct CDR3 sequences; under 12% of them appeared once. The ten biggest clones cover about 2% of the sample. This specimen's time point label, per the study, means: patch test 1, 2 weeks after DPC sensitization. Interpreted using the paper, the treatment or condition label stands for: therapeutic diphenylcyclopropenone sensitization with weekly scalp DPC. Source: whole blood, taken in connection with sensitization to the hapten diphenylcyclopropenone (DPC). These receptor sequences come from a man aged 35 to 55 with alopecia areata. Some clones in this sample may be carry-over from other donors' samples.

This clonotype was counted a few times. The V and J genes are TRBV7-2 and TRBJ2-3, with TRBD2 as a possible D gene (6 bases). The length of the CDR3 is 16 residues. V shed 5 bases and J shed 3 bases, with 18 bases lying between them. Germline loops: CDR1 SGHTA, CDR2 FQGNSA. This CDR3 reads CASSPTAGTRTDTQYF. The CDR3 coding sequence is TGTGCCAGCAGCCCGACCGCGGGAACGAGAACAGATACGCAGTATTTT.

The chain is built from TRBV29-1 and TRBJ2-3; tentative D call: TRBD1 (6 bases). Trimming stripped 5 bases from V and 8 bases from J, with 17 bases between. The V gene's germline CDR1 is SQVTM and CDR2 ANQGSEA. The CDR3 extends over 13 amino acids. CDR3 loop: CSVRLSGGGTQYF. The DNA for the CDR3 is TGCAGCGTTCGGCTTTCTGGGGGCGGTACGCAGTATTTT.

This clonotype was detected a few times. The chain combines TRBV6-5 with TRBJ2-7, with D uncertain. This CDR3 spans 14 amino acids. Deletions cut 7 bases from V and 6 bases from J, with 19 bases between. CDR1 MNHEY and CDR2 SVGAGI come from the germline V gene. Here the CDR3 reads CASTFGLPLGEQYF. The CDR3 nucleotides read TGTGCCAGCACCTTCGGCCTCCCCCTCGGCGAGCAGTACTTC.

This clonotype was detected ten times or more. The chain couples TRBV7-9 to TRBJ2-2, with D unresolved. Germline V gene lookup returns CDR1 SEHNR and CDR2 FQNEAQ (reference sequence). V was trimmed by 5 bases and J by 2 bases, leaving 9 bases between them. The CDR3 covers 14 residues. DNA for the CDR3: TGTGCCAGCAGCAATATCCCCAACACCGGGGAGCTGTTTTTT. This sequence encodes CASSNIPNTGELFF.

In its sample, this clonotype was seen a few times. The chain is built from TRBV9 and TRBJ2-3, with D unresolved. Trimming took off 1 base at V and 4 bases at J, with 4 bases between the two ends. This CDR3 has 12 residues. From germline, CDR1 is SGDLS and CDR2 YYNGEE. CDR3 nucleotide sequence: TGTGCCAGCAGCGTAAGCGCAGATACGCAGTATTTT. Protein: CASSVSADTQYF.

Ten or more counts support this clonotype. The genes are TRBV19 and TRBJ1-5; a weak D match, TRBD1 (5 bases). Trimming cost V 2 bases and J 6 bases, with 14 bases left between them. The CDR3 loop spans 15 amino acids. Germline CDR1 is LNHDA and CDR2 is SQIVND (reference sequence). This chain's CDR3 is CASSISHSRGQPQHF. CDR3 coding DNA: TGTGCCAGTAGTATATCACATTCTAGGGGTCAGCCCCAGCATTTT.

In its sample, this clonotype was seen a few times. The CDR3 DNA is TGTGCCAGCAGCTCACCGATGGGGGTAAACTATGGCTACACCTTC. Its protein is CASSSPMGVNYGYTF. This chain uses TRBV5-4 with TRBJ1-2; maybe TRBD1 (5 bases). The CDR3 covers 15 residues. Trimming pared 3 bases from V and 2 bases from J, leaving 14 bases between. The V gene's germline CDR1 is SGHNT and CDR2 YYREEE (reference sequence).

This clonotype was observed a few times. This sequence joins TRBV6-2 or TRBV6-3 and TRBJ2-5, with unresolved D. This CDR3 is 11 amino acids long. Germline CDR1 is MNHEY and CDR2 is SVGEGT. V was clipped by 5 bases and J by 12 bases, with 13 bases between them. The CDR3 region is CASSQDTQEYF. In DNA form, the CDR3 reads TGTGCCAGCAGTCAGGATACTCAGGAGTACTTC.

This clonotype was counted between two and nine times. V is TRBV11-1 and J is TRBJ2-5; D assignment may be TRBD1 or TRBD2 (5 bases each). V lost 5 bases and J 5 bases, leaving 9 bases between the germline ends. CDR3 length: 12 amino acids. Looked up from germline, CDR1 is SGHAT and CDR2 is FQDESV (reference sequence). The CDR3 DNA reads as TGTGCCAGCAGCCGGGACGTGGAGACCCAGTACTTC. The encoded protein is CASSRDVETQYF.

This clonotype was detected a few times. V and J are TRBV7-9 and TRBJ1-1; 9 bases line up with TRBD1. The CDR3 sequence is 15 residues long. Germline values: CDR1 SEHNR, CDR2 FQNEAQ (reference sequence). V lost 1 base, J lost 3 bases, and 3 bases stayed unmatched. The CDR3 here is CASSLVQGAYTEAFF. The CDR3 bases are TGTGCCAGCAGCTTAGTACAGGGGGCCTACACTGAAGCTTTCTTT.

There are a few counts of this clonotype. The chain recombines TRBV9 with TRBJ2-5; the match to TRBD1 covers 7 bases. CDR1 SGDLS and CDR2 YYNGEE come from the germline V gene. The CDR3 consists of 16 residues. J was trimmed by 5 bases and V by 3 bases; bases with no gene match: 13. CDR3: CASSARTGQSFETQYF. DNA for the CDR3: TGTGCCAGCAGCGCCAGGACGGGACAGAGTTTTGAGACCCAGTACTTC.

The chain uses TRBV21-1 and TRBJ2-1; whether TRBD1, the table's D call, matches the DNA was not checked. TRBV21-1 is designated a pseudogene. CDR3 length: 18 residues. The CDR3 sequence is CASSTPSYRESSYNEQFF. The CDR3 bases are TGTGCCAGCAGCACACCGTCCTACAGGGAGAGCTCCTACAATGAGCAGTTCTTC.

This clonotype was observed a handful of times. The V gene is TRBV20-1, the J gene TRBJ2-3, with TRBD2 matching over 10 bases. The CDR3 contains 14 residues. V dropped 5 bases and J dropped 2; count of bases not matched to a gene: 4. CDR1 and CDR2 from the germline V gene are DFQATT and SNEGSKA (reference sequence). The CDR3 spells CSASTSGNTDTQYF. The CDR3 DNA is TGCAGTGCTTCAACTAGCGGGAACACAGATACGCAGTATTTT.

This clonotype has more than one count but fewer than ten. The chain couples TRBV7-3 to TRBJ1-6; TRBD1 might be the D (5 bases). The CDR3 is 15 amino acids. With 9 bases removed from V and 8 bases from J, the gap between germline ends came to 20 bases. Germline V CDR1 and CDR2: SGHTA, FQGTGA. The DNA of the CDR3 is TGTGCCAGTTCGGCGGGGCAGTGGGGCGATTCACCCCTCCACTTT. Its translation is CASSAGQWGDSPLHF.

The CDR3 sequence is CASSPRRTGFGNTIYF. The CDR3 DNA sequence: TGTGCCAGCAGCCCGCGTAGGACAGGGTTTGGAAACACCATATATTTT. The rearrangement uses TRBV7-9 and TRBJ1-3; 8 nucleotides match TRBD1. With 5 bases clipped from V and 3 bases from J, the junction kept 9 bases outside the gene matches. Germline-derived CDR1 and CDR2 are SEHNR and FQNEAQ (reference sequence). This CDR3 has 16 residues.

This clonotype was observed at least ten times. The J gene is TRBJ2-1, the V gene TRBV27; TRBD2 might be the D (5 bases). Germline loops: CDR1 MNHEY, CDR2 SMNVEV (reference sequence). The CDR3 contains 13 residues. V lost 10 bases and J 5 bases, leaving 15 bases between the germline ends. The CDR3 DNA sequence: TGTGCCAAACGGATCAGCGGCGACAATGAGCAGTTCTTC. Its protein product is CAKRISGDNEQFF.

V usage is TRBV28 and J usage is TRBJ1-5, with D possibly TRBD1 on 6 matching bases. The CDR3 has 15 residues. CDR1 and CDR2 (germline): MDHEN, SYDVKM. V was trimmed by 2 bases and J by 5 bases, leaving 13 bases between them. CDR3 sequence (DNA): TGTGCCAGCAGTTTAGTGGGGGGCGAATATCAGCCCCAGCATTTT. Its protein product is CASSLVGGEYQPQHF. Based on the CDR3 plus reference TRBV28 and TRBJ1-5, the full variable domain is DVKVTQSSRYLVKRTGEKVFLECVQDMDHENMFWYRQDPGLGLRLIYFSYDVKMKEKGDIPEGYSVSREKKERFSLILESASTNQTSMYLCASSLVGGEYQPQHFGDGTRLSIL.

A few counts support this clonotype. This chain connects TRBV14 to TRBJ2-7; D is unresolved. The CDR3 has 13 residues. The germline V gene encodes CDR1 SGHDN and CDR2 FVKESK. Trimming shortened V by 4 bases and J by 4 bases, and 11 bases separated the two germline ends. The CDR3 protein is CASSPKAWYEQYF. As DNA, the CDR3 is TGTGCCAGCAGCCCGAAGGCATGGTACGAGCAGTACTTC.

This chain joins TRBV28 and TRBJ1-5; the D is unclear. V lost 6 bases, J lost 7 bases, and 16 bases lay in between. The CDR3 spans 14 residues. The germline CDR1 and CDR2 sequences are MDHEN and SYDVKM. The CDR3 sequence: CASSLEGFGQPQHF. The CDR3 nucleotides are TGTGCCAGCAGCCTAGAAGGATTCGGGCAGCCCCAGCATTTT.

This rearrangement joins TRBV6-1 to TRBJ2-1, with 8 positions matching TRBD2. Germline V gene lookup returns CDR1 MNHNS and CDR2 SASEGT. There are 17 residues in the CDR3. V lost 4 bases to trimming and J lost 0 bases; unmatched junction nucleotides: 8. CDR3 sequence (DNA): TGTGCCAGCAGTGCAGCGAGGAGCGGGAGCTCCTACAATGAGCAGTTCTTC. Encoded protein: CASSAARSGSSYNEQFF.

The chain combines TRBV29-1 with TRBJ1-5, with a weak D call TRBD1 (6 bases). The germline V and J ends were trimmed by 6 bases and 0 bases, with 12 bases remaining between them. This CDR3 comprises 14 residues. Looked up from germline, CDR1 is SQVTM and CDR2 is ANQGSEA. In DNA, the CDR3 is TGCAGCGTGCTTACAGGGATTAGCAATCAGCCCCAGCATTTT. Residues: CSVLTGISNQPQHF.